These 3 T cell receptor beta chains came from one sample sequenced in a study of shared clonotypes between healthy human individuals. Using immunoSEQ multiplex PCR, the repertoire was profiled, and TCRdb retains in-frame clones only, with some absent. The table includes some 2,100,000 clones, roughly 95% detected once. Material for sequencing was naive CD4+ T cells sorted from blood. Subset in this sample: CD45RA+ positively selected. Source of these receptors: a man aged 18 to 35 in good health.

The rearrangement links TRBV9 to TRBJ2-1; D unclear. Germline V gene lookup returns CDR1 SGDLS and CDR2 YYNGEE. This CDR3 is 16 amino acids long. V was clipped by 0 bases and J by 6 bases, with 16 bases between them. The chain's CDR3 is CASSVAPAQAINEQFF. The CDR3 DNA reads as TGTGCCAGCAGCGTAGCCCCCGCTCAGGCCATCAATGAGCAGTTCTTC. The whole variable domain, filled in from reference TRBV9 and TRBJ2-1, reads DSGVTQTPKHLITATGQRVTLRCSPRSGDLSVYWYQQSLDQGLQFLIQYYNGEERAKGNILERFSAQQFPDLHSELNLSSLELGDSALYFCASSVAPAQAINEQFFGPGTRLTVL.

CDR3 sequence: CSVDIGYGGYTF. The CDR3 bases are TGCAGCGTTGATATAGGCTATGGAGGCTACACCTTC. The genes are TRBV29-1 and TRBJ1-2; no definite D call. Trimming cost V 3 bases and J 8 bases, with 13 bases left between them. CDR3 length: 12 amino acids. Germline CDR1 SQVTM, CDR2 ANQGSEA.

The chain employs TRBV10-2 and TRBJ1-1; unclear D gene. V was shortened by 1 base and J by 4 bases, with 7 bases between the two germline ends. The length of the CDR3 is 13 residues. Germline V gene lookup returns CDR1 WSHSY and CDR2 SAAADI. CDR3 residues: CASSEWQSTEAFF. The CDR3 DNA is TGCGCCAGCAGTGAGTGGCAGTCCACTGAAGCTTTCTTT.